The 14 T cell receptor beta chains in this list originate from one sample, sequenced in a study of blood T cell repertoires in COVID-19. Using immunoSEQ multiplex PCR, the repertoire was profiled, and TCRdb retains in-frame clones only, with some absent. The table includes 90,000 to 150,000 clones, 80% to 90% detected once. Sequencing was carried out using peripheral blood. The source is a human donor in a cohort sampled during active COVID-19.

The gene calls are TRBV29-1 and TRBJ2-7, with D possibly matching TRBD2 (5 bases). CDR3 length: 15 residues. With 0 bases removed from V and 2 bases from J, the gap between germline ends came to 14 bases. Germline lookup yields CDR1 SQVTM and CDR2 ANQGSEA. DNA for the CDR3: TGCAGCGTTGAAGAGTATGGAGGCCGCACCTACGAGCAGTACTTC. Protein sequence: CSVEEYGGRTYEQYF.

In nucleotides, the CDR3 is TGTGCCACCAGCAGAGAACAGGGGGCCTACGAGCAGTACTTC. Translation gives CATSREQGAYEQYF. The J gene is TRBJ2-7, the V gene TRBV15; 8 nucleotides match TRBD1. J was trimmed by 2 bases and V by 0 bases; bases with no gene match: 0. The CDR3 is 14 amino acids. Germline lookup yields CDR1 LNHNV and CDR2 YYDKDF (reference sequence). The complete variable domain, with remaining parts taken from reference TRBV15 and TRBJ2-7, reads DAMVIQNPRYQVTQFGKPVTLSCSQTLNHNVMYWYQQKSSQAPKLLFHYYDKDFNNEADTPDNFQSRRPNTSFCFLDIRSPGLGDTAMYLCATSREQGAYEQYFGPGTRLTVT.

This chain connects TRBV5-6 to TRBJ1-1, with D perhaps TRBD1 (5 bases). V dropped 2 bases and J dropped 4 bases, with 9 bases sitting between them. From germline, CDR1 is SGHDT and CDR2 YYEEEE. The CDR3 spans 13 residues. In DNA form, the CDR3 reads TGTGCCAGCAGCTTCCAGGGAGGCACTGAAGCTTTCTTT. As protein: CASSFQGGTEAFF.

V gene TRBV6-2 or TRBV6-3 combines with J gene TRBJ2-5, with 9 nucleotides matching TRBD2. The CDR3 sequence is 17 residues long. Trimming removed 2 bases from V and 2 bases from J; junction bases left unmatched: 9. CDR1 is MNHEY, CDR2 SVGEGT, per germline. CDR3 loop: CASSYERLAGTQETQYF. As DNA, the CDR3 is TGTGCCAGCAGTTACGAGCGGCTAGCGGGGACACAAGAGACCCAGTACTTC.

The genes are TRBV5-6 and TRBJ1-3, with D maybe TRBD1 (5 bases). Looked up from germline, CDR1 is SGHDT and CDR2 is YYEEEE. The CDR3 spans 17 residues. Trimming stripped 2 bases from V and 4 bases from J, with 19 bases between. The chain's CDR3 is CASSLRVSATAGNTIYF. The CDR3 bases are TGTGCCAGCAGCTTAAGGGTATCGGCGACAGCCGGAAACACCATATATTTT. Full variable domain (remainder filled in from reference TRBV5-6 and TRBJ1-3): DAGVTQSPTHLIKTRGQQVTLRCSPKSGHDTVSWYQQALGQGPQFIFQYYEEEERQRGNFPDRFSGHQFPNYSSELNVNALLLGDSALYLCASSLRVSATAGNTIYFGEGSWLTVV.

The CDR3 region has the DNA TGCGACACGCGACGGGACAGGGGGATGTATAACGAAAACATTCAGTACTTC. Encoded protein: CDTRRDRGMYNENIQYF. The chain is built from TRBV5-1 and TRBJ2-4; 11 bases agree with TRBD1. Germline CDR1 and CDR2: SGHRS and YFSETQ. The CDR3 is 17 residues long.

This rearrangement joins TRBV29-1 to TRBJ2-6; D gene uncertain. V shed 2 bases and J shed 1 base, with 6 bases lying between them. Germline-derived CDR1 and CDR2 are SQVTM and ANQGSEA. This CDR3 is built from 14 residues. The CDR3 coding sequence is TGCAGCGTTGAACGGAGATCTGGGGCCAACGTCCTGACTTTC. It specifies CSVERRSGANVLTF.

A few counts support this clone. The chain joins TRBV5-1 to TRBJ1-1; 7 bases are a match to TRBD1. Unmatched junction bases numbered 16, after V lost 4 bases and J lost 7 bases. CDR1 SGHRS and CDR2 YFSETQ come from the germline V gene. CDR3 length equals 16 residues. CDR3 region: CASSQIGRGVKDEAFF. DNA of the CDR3: TGCGCCAGCAGCCAAATTGGCAGGGGGGTCAAGGATGAAGCTTTCTTT.

The chain carries TRBV7-3 and TRBJ2-1; D may be TRBD1 (5 bases). CDR1 is SGHTA, CDR2 FQGTGA, per germline. The CDR3 is made up of 14 amino acids. V lost 6 bases to trimming and J lost 5 bases, with 14 bases between them. The CDR3 bases are TGTGCCAGCAGATCTACGGACACCAACAATGAGCAGTTCTTC. Its protein is CASRSTDTNNEQFF.

The chain carries TRBV29-1 and TRBJ2-7; 8 bases match TRBD1. Losses at the gene ends were 4 bases for V and 2 bases for J; bases not matched to a gene: 4. Looked up from germline, CDR1 is SQVTM and CDR2 is ANQGSEA. This CDR3 has 13 residues. CDR3 sequence (DNA): TGCAGCGTTGGGACAGGGAACACCTACGAGCAGTACTTC. Translated: CSVGTGNTYEQYF.

The CDR3 nucleotides read TGCAGCGTTGCATGGACAGGGCGCCATGGCTACACCTTC. Translating gives CSVAWTGRHGYTF. The rearrangement uses TRBV29-1 and TRBJ1-2; 8 nucleotides match TRBD1. CDR3 length equals 13 residues. With 4 bases clipped from V and 6 bases from J, the junction kept 7 bases outside the gene matches. CDR1 is SQVTM, CDR2 ANQGSEA, per germline.

This chain uses TRBV6-1 with TRBJ1-1; D possibly corresponds to TRBD1 (5 bases). The CDR3 runs to 16 residues. Looked up from germline, CDR1 is MNHNS and CDR2 is SASEGT. V was trimmed by 2 bases and J by 1 base, leaving 14 bases between them. CDR3 in amino acids: CASSESRNRGNTEAFF. In nucleotides, the CDR3 is TGTGCCAGCAGTGAAAGTCGGAATAGGGGGAACACTGAAGCTTTCTTT.

The chain carries TRBV28 and TRBJ2-7; TRBD2 matches 13 bases. Germline V gives CDR1 MDHEN, CDR2 SYDVKM. Germline trimming cut 4 bases from V and 3 bases from J; bases unmatched to any gene: 3. The CDR3 contains 15 residues. The chain's CDR3 is CASSSGLAGVYEQYF. DNA for the CDR3: TGTGCCAGCAGTTCCGGACTAGCGGGAGTCTACGAGCAGTACTTC.

This clone was detected once. The chain recombines TRBV6-6 with TRBJ2-7, with D possibly being TRBD2 (6 bases). Trimming removed 6 bases at V and 3 bases at J, with 12 bases between. CDR1 and CDR2 from the germline V gene are MNHNY and SVGAGI (reference sequence). The CDR3 extends over 13 amino acids. The CDR3 region is CASSRLDNYEQYF. The CDR3 DNA reads as TGTGCCAGCAGCAGACTAGATAACTACGAGCAGTACTTC.